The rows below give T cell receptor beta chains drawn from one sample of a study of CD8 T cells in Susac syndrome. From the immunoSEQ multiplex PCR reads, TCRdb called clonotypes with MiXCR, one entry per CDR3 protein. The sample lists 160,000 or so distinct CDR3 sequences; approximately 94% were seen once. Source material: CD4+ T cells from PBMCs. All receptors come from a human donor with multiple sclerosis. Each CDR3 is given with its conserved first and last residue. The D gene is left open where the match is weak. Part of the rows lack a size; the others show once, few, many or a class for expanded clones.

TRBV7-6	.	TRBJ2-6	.	TGTGCCAGCAGCTTAGGGGGACGGGGGGCCAACGTCCTGACTTTC	CASSLGGRGANVLTF
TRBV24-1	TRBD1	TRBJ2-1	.	TGTGCCGCATCAACAGGGGTCAATGAGCAGTTCTTC	CAASTGVNEQFF
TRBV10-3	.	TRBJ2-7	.	TGTGCCATCAGTAGTTTAGTTACCTACGAGCAGTACTTC	CAISSLVTYEQYF
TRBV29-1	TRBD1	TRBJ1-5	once	TGCAGCGTCCGGACAGGGGGCACAAGCAATCAGCCCCAGCATTTT	CSVRTGGTSNQPQHF
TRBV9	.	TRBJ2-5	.	TGTGCCAGCAGCGTAGGATTGGGTGAAGAGACCCAGTACTTC	CASSVGLGEETQYF
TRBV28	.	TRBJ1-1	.	TGTGCCAGCAATGGCCTGAACACTGAAGCTTTCTTT	CASNGLNTEAFF
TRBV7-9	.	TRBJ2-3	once	TGTGCCAGCAGCTTGGGGACCACAGATACGCAGTATTTT	CASSLGTTDTQYF
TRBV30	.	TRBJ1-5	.	TGTGCCTGGAGTGTGACCACCAATCAGCCCCAGCATTTT	CAWSVTTNQPQHF
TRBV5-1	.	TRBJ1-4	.	TGCGCCAGCAGCTTGGAAGGGAGGAGGTATGAAAAACTGTTTTTT	CASSLEGRRYEKLFF
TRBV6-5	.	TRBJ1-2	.	TGTGCCAGCAGTTACTCGATTAACTCAAAGCTTGGCTACACCTTC	CASSYSINSKLGYTF
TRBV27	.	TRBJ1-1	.	TGTGCCAGCAGTTTATTTGGGGGGCGGACTGAAGCTTTCTTT	CASSLFGGRTEAFF
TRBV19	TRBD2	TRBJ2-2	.	TGTGCCAGTAAGGCCCGACTAGCTGCGAACACCGGGGAGCTGTTTTTT	CASKARLAANTGELFF
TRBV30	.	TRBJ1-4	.	TGTGCCTGGAGTACTCCAGATGCAACTAATGAAAAACTGTTTTTT	CAWSTPDATNEKLFF
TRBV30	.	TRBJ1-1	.	TGTGCCTGGAGGAGGGATCCGGACACTGAAGCTTTCTTT	CAWRRDPDTEAFF
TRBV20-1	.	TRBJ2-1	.	TGCAGTGCTAGAGATCAGGGAGCGGGCTACAATGAGCAGTTCTTC	CSARDQGAGYNEQFF
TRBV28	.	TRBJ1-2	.	TGTGCCAGCACCCCATCCCCCAGGTCTTTCGGCTACACCTTC	CASTPSPRSFGYTF
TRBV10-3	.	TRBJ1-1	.	TGTGCCATCAGTTTGAAGAACACTGAAGCTTTCTTT	CAISLKNTEAFF
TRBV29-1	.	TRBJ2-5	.	TGCAGCGTCGGTGGGAGACACCCTCAAGAGACCCAGTACTTC	CSVGGRHPQETQYF
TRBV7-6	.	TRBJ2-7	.	TGTGCCAGCAGCTCCGCTGGCCACGAGCAGTACTTC	CASSSAGHEQYF
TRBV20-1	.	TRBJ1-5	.	TGCAGTGCTAGACAGGCGGGATACCAGCCCCAGCATTTT	CSARQAGYQPQHF
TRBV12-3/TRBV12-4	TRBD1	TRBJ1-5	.	TGTGCCAGCAGCCGACAGGGGGCGCGAGATCAGCCCCAGCATTTT	CASSRQGARDQPQHF
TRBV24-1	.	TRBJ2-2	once	TGTGCCACCAGGGGGAACACCGGGGAGCTGTTTTTT	CATRGNTGELFF
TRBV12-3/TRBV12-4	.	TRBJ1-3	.	TGTGCCAGCACCCCATTTCACGGGGTAGGAAACACCATATATTTT	CASTPFHGVGNTIYF
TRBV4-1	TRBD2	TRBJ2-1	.	TGCGCCAGCAGCCAAGACGGGACTACCGACGGTGAGCAGTTCTTC	CASSQDGTTDGEQFF
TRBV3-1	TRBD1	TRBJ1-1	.	TGTGCCAGCAGGAGCGGGCAGGGGGCGTTAGGGGGAACTGAAGCTTTCTTT	CASRSGQGALGGTEAFF
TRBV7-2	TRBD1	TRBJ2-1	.	TGTGCCAGCAGCCCCGGACAGGGCTCCTACAATGAGCAGTTCTTC	CASSPGQGSYNEQFF
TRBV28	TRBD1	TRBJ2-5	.	TGTGCCAGCAGGGGACAGGGCGCGGAGACCCAGTACTTC	CASRGQGAETQYF
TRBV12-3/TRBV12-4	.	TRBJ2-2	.	TGTGCCAGCAGTTTAGGGGCTCCCGGGGAGCTGTTTTTT	CASSLGAPGELFF
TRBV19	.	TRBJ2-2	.	TGTGCCAGTAGTATGGGCAGGGACACCGGGGAGCTGTTTTTT	CASSMGRDTGELFF
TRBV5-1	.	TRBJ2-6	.	TGCGCCAGCAGCTTGGCCGGGATTAGTGGGGCCAACGTCCTGACTTTC	CASSLAGISGANVLTF
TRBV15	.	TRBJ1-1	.	TGTGCCACCAGCGGATCAGGGAACACTGAAGCTTTCTTT	CATSGSGNTEAFF
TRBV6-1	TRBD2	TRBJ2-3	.	TGTGCCGGGAACTTAGCGGGACTGAGCACAGATACGCAGTATTTT	CAGNLAGLSTDTQYF